This T cell receptor (beta chain) comes out of a study of naive and memory T cell subsets. The length of the CDR3 is 13 residues. Trimming took 1 base from V and 6 from J, leaving 10 bases between them. Per germline, CDR1 SGHVS and CDR2 FQNEAQ. This clonotype was detected many times. No antigen is known for it. Study-wide findings and caveats: In CD4 and CD8 cells, diversity dropped from naive through EMRA.

Both TRBC1 and TRBC2 were covered by a beta constant-region primer of two equimolar oligonucleotides. Ligated cDNA was amplified by four rounds of PCR with nested alpha and beta constant-region primers and SP2. Each CDR3 protein gets one entry after TCRdb re-called the UMI-ligation and nested PCR reads with MiXCR. The sample contains 37,000 or so distinct CDR3 sequences, more than 10% of which appear only once. The chain uses TRBV7-8 and TRBJ2-7, with D unclear. This receptor was identified in a human donor in good health. Sample: effector memory CD4+ T cells from blood. Regarding subset: effector memory, CD45RA- CD27-. The CDR3 DNA reads TGTGCCAGCAGCTTAGGGCTAGGCGCCGAGCAGTACTTC. Its protein product is CASSLGLGAEQYF.